The 25 T cell receptor beta chains in this list originate from one sample, sequenced in a study of Ad26.COV2.S vaccination and SARS-CoV-2 variants. Treatment specified: over 15 received Ad26.COV2.S at low or high dose, single or two shots; 5 received placebo; per-sample allocation not given. Sampling took place 63 days after the first vaccine or placebo injection. Sequenced by immunoSEQ multiplex PCR; TCRdb stores in-frame clones only, minus some. The table has some 300,000 clones, approximately 80% seen once. The sequences come from peripheral blood, collected in a trial of Ad26.COV2.S vaccine versus placebo. These TCRs come from a person between 18 and 59 years old who received the Ad26.COV2.S COVID-19 vaccine or a placebo.

Here the CDR3 DNA reads TGCGCCAGCAGCTTGGCCCCCGGACAGGGGGCTAACACTGAAGCTTTCTTT. Its translation is CASSLAPGQGANTEAFF. J is TRBJ1-1 and V is TRBV5-1; 11 bases agree with TRBD1. With V trimmed by 0 bases and J by 2 bases, 6 bases remained unmatched. The CDR3 is made up of 17 amino acids. Germline values: CDR1 SGHRS, CDR2 YFSETQ.

The CDR3: CASSFTGSGTGELFF. Here the CDR3 DNA reads TGTGCCAGCAGCTTCACAGGGTCGGGCACCGGGGAGCTGTTTTTT. The gene calls are TRBV11-2 and TRBJ2-2, with D perhaps TRBD1 (6 bases). Germline V gene data show CDR1 as SGHAT and CDR2 as FQNNGV. V was trimmed by 3 bases and J by 4 bases, leaving 12 bases between them. The CDR3 loop spans 15 amino acids.

V and J are TRBV10-1 and TRBJ1-3; D gene ambiguous. CDR3 size: 14 residues. V gave up 3 bases and J gave up 5 bases, with 11 bases separating them. The germline V gene encodes CDR1 WNHNN and CDR2 SYGVQD (reference sequence). In DNA, the CDR3 is TGCGCCAGCAGTGATGGGTCAACACGAAACACCATATATTTT. It translates to CASSDGSTRNTIYF.

The chain joins TRBV28 to TRBJ1-2, with D possibly matching TRBD1 (6 bases). Germline lookup yields CDR1 MDHEN and CDR2 SYDVKM. CDR3 length equals 16 residues. Trimming left V 3 bases short and J 1 base short, with 15 bases between. CDR3 loop: CASSFGGRLVNYGYTF. The CDR3, as DNA: TGTGCCAGCAGTTTTGGGGGGCGGCTGGTTAACTATGGCTACACCTTC.

This clone came up once. The CDR3 reads CASSPTGGHGYTF. Here the CDR3 DNA reads TGTGCCAGCAGTCCGACCGGTGGTCATGGCTACACCTTC. The rearrangement joins TRBV12-3 or TRBV12-4 to TRBJ1-2, with D unresolved. This CDR3 is 13 amino acids long. The germline V and J ends were trimmed by 5 bases and 6 bases, with 13 bases remaining between them.

The chain uses TRBV4-1 and TRBJ1-6; TRBD1 is a possible D gene (6 bases). V lost 2 bases and J 6 bases, leaving 17 bases between the germline ends. Germline values: CDR1 MGHRA, CDR2 YSYEKL. The CDR3 consists of 17 residues. The CDR3 protein is CASSQQTGRVFNSPLHF. As DNA, the CDR3 is TGCGCCAGCAGCCAACAAACAGGGAGGGTCTTTAATTCACCCCTCCACTTT.

The rearrangement uses TRBV7-2 and TRBJ2-5, with 11 positions matching TRBD2. Per the germline V gene, CDR1 is SGHTA and CDR2 is FQGNSA. The CDR3 extends over 14 amino acids. J lost 2 bases, V lost 7 bases, and 3 bases had no gene match. The CDR3 sequence is CASTTSGGQETQYF. In nucleotides, the CDR3 is TGTGCCAGCACTACTAGCGGGGGACAAGAGACCCAGTACTTC.

The CDR3 loop reads CASSLGTGDEQFF. The DNA of the CDR3 is TGTGCCAGCAGTTTGGGGACAGGGGATGAGCAGTTCTTC. The genes are TRBV12-3 or TRBV12-4 and TRBJ2-1; 10 bases match TRBD1. The CDR3 is made up of 13 amino acids. V shed 3 bases, J shed 8 bases, and the junction held 1 base outside the gene matches.

The J gene is TRBJ2-3, the V gene TRBV27, with D maybe TRBD1 (5 bases). The germline V and J ends were trimmed by 5 bases and 4 bases, with 19 bases remaining between them. Germline V gene data show CDR1 as MNHEY and CDR2 as SMNVEV (reference sequence). CDR3 length: 16 amino acids. The DNA for the CDR3 is TGTGCCAGCAGTGCCTCCCGATCCAGGGTCTCAGATACGCAGTATTTT. It specifies CASSASRSRVSDTQYF.

The chain links TRBV7-2 to TRBJ2-1; D perhaps matches TRBD2 (6 bases). V shed 6 bases and J shed 8 bases, with 23 bases lying between them. This CDR3 is built from 16 residues. The germline CDR1 and CDR2 sequences are SGHTA and FQGNSA. CDR3 loop: CASRGLEGSAIDEQFF. CDR3 in DNA: TGTGCCAGCAGGGGACTTGAGGGGTCTGCCATTGATGAGCAGTTCTTC.

This rearrangement joins TRBV11-2 to TRBJ2-1, with 12 nucleotides matching TRBD2. The CDR3 has 17 amino acids. With 0 bases clipped from V and 7 bases from J, the junction kept 7 bases outside the gene matches. Germline V gene lookup returns CDR1 SGHAT and CDR2 FQNNGV. CDR3: CASSLDDLAGGPNEQFF. For the CDR3, the DNA is TGTGCCAGCAGCTTAGATGACCTAGCGGGGGGGCCTAATGAGCAGTTCTTC.

The chain recombines TRBV7-2 with TRBJ1-2; the D is unclear. Looked up from germline, CDR1 is SGHTA and CDR2 is FQGNSA. The CDR3 is 11 residues long. V was clipped by 2 bases and J by 7 bases, with 5 bases between them. The CDR3 bases are TGTGCCAGCAGCTTATTCACTGGCTACACCTTC. Translating it yields CASSLFTGYTF.

The chain is built from TRBV5-1 and TRBJ1-2; D not certain. The CDR3 has 14 amino acids. In germline, CDR1 is SGHRS, CDR2 YFSETQ. Trimming removed 1 base from V and 4 bases from J, with 11 bases in between. The CDR3 sequence: CASSLTFDPYGYTF. CDR3 DNA sequence: TGCGCCAGCAGCTTGACATTCGATCCCTATGGCTACACCTTC.

The gene calls are TRBV7-9 and TRBJ2-7, with 7 bases aligning to TRBD1. This CDR3 contains 12 residues. V shed 8 bases and J 4 bases; nucleotides not matched to a gene: 5. Per the germline V gene, CDR1 is SEHNR and CDR2 is FQNEAQ (reference sequence). CDR3 protein: CASQPGQYEQYF. DNA for the CDR3: TGTGCCAGCCAACCGGGACAGTACGAGCAGTACTTC.

This chain's CDR3 is CASSLSSGFEQYF. For the CDR3, the DNA is TGTGCCAGCAGCTTAAGTTCCGGGTTCGAGCAGTACTTC. The chain couples TRBV7-2 to TRBJ2-7; D uncertain. V was pared by 2 bases and J by 6 bases, with 11 bases between. The CDR3 length is 13 residues. Germline CDR1 reads SGHTA; CDR2 reads FQGNSA.

The rearrangement joins TRBV7-2 to TRBJ2-7; D call uncertain. The CDR3 runs to 18 residues. V lost 1 base and J 3 bases, leaving 22 bases between the germline ends. Germline V lookup: CDR1 SGHTA, CDR2 FQGNSA. The CDR3 region has the DNA TGTGCCAGCAGCTTAGGACATGGGATTCAACCTTTAAACTACGAGCAGTACTTC. It is translated as CASSLGHGIQPLNYEQYF.

This clone was counted between two and nine times. V and J are TRBV9 and TRBJ2-2, with D tentatively TRBD2 (5 bases). The CDR3 consists of 14 residues. V lost 4 bases and J lost 2, with 9 bases in between. Germline V lookup: CDR1 SGDLS, CDR2 YYNGEE. CDR3 residues: CASSPEGNTGELFF. The DNA of the CDR3 is TGTGCCAGCAGCCCAGAGGGCAACACCGGGGAGCTGTTTTTT.

J is TRBJ2-2 and V is TRBV9; D possibly corresponds to TRBD1 (5 bases). CDR3 length: 17 residues. V dropped 3 bases and J dropped 6 bases, with 21 bases sitting between them. CDR1 and CDR2 from the germline V gene are SGDLS and YYNGEE. The CDR3 loop reads CASSAEDGARRPGELFF. DNA of the CDR3: TGTGCCAGCAGCGCAGAAGATGGGGCCAGGAGACCCGGGGAGCTGTTTTTT. The full variable domain, rest sourced from reference TRBV9 and TRBJ2-2, is DSGVTQTPKHLITATGQRVTLRCSPRSGDLSVYWYQQSLDQGLQFLIQYYNGEERAKGNILERFSAQQFPDLHSELNLSSLELGDSALYFCASSAEDGARRPGELFFGEGSRLTVL.

This rearrangement joins TRBV9 to TRBJ1-3; 8 bases line up with TRBD1. From germline, CDR1 is SGDLS and CDR2 YYNGEE. Losses at the gene ends were 3 bases for V and 2 bases for J; bases not matched to a gene: 19. The length of the CDR3 is 20 residues. This CDR3 reads CASSAHLYQNSRGPGNTIYF. DNA of the CDR3: TGTGCCAGCAGCGCGCACCTTTATCAGAATTCCAGGGGGCCTGGAAACACCATATATTTT.

This chain joins TRBV19 and TRBJ1-5, with no clear D. Germline lookup yields CDR1 LNHDA and CDR2 SQIVND (reference sequence). The CDR3 is 14 residues long. V gave up 7 bases and J gave up 5 bases, with 15 bases separating them. CDR3 in DNA: TGTGCCAGTACCCGCGACGGATTCTATCAGCCCCAGCATTTT. It yields the protein CASTRDGFYQPQHF.

CDR3: CASSLNVGGGDTQYF. Here the CDR3 DNA reads TGTGCCAGCAGCTTAAATGTGGGCGGGGGAGATACGCAGTATTTT. The chain employs TRBV11-2 and TRBJ2-3, with 7 bases fitting TRBD2. This CDR3 is 15 amino acids long. V lost 2 bases, J lost 5 bases, and 7 bases stayed unmatched. Germline-derived CDR1 and CDR2 are SGHAT and FQNNGV.

The rearrangement joins TRBV7-3 to TRBJ1-1; a weak D match, TRBD1 (5 bases). This CDR3 comprises 15 residues. V was shortened by 5 bases and J by 1 base, with 14 bases between the two germline ends. Germline-derived CDR1 and CDR2 are SGHTA and FQGTGA. The CDR3 spells CASSPMGQGNTEAFF. DNA for the CDR3: TGTGCCAGCAGCCCTATGGGGCAGGGGAACACTGAAGCTTTCTTT.

The V gene is TRBV4-1, the J gene TRBJ1-1; D is possibly TRBD1 (6 bases). Trimming left V 1 base short and J 0 bases short, with 9 bases between. Germline CDR1 MGHRA, CDR2 YSYEKL. CDR3 length equals 15 residues. The CDR3 here is CASSQGGALNTEAFF. The CDR3 DNA reads TGCGCCAGCAGCCAAGGGGGGGCCTTGAACACTGAAGCTTTCTTT.

The chain links TRBV4-1 to TRBJ2-7; the D is unclear. The CDR3 extends over 14 amino acids. In germline, CDR1 is MGHRA, CDR2 YSYEKL. V was pared by 0 bases and J by 4 bases, with 10 bases between. Written as DNA, the CDR3 is TGCGCCAGCAGCCAAGACCAATCGGGTTACGAGCAGTACTTC. The encoded protein is CASSQDQSGYEQYF.

The chain links TRBV9 to TRBJ2-5, with D possibly called TRBD1 or TRBD2 (5 bases each). The V end lost 3 bases, the J end lost 5 bases, and 23 bases lay between the germline ends. The CDR3 runs 17 residues. From germline, CDR1 is SGDLS and CDR2 YYNGEE. The CDR3: CASSAGRSWSTPETQYF. The CDR3 DNA is TGTGCCAGCAGCGCAGGGAGAAGCTGGTCTACCCCGGAGACCCAGTACTTC.